This passage covers 32 T cell receptor beta chains from one sample sequenced in a study of blood T cell repertoires in COVID-19. Libraries were prepared by immunoSEQ multiplex PCR; TCRdb keeps only in-frame clonotypes and omits some of them. Of around 120,000 clones listed, around 90% are singletons. The specimen was peripheral blood. These receptors all come from an older woman with COVID-19, enrolled during active disease.

The chain links TRBV6-2 or TRBV6-3 to TRBJ1-5; no firm D call. CDR3 length: 16 residues. Germline CDR1 reads MNHEY; CDR2 reads SVGEGT. V lost 0 bases to trimming and J lost 2 bases, with 11 bases between them. CDR3 amino acids: CASSYSPGGGNQPQHF. The DNA for the CDR3 is TGTGCCAGCAGTTACTCCCCGGGAGGCGGCAATCAGCCCCAGCATTTT.

The chain recombines TRBV12-5 with TRBJ2-1; D ambiguous. The germline V and J ends were trimmed by 1 base and 6 bases, with 4 bases remaining between them. In germline, CDR1 is LGHNT, CDR2 FRNRAP. This CDR3 comprises 12 residues. The CDR3 here is CASGLARNEQFF. CDR3 bases: TGTGCTAGTGGTTTGGCGCGCAATGAGCAGTTCTTC.

This clone was seen more than once but under ten times. The chain couples TRBV19 to TRBJ1-6; 9 positions match TRBD1. Trimming cost V 5 bases and J 2 bases; bases outside gene matches: 4. This CDR3 region has 16 residues. The germline V gene encodes CDR1 LNHDA and CDR2 SQIVND (reference sequence). DNA for the CDR3: TGTGCCAGTAGTGCACAGGGGGCTGCCTATAATTCACCCCTCCACTTT. This gives the protein CASSAQGAAYNSPLHF.

The chain links TRBV9 to TRBJ1-4; D gene ambiguous. The germline CDR1 and CDR2 sequences are SGDLS and YYNGEE. The CDR3 extends over 15 amino acids. Trimming shortened V by 0 bases and J by 0 bases, and 6 bases separated the two germline ends. Here the CDR3 DNA reads TGTGCCAGCAGCGTAGGTCGGGCAACTAATGAAAAACTGTTTTTT. Amino acids: CASSVGRATNEKLFF.

The chain links TRBV6-1 to TRBJ2-3; 7 bases agree with TRBD1. The CDR3 runs to 16 residues. Germline CDR1 MNHNS, CDR2 SASEGT. V lost 3 bases to trimming and J lost 0 bases; unmatched junction nucleotides: 6. The CDR3 is CASSDLRQGSTDTQYF. CDR3 coding DNA: TGTGCCAGCAGTGATCTTAGACAGGGTAGCACAGATACGCAGTATTTT.

The chain employs TRBV4-1 and TRBJ1-2, with a possible D match to TRBD1 (5 bases). The length of the CDR3 is 15 residues. Germline V gene sequence: CDR1 MGHRA, CDR2 YSYEKL. Trimming stripped 9 bases from V and 0 bases from J, with 17 bases between. CDR3 sequence reads: CARAGVVHPNYGYTF. The CDR3 DNA sequence: TGCGCCAGGGCGGGGGTAGTCCATCCTAACTATGGCTACACCTTC.

This chain connects TRBV6-1 to TRBJ2-3; D ambiguous. The V end lost 2 bases, the J end lost 0 bases, and 12 bases lay between the germline ends. Germline CDR1 reads MNHNS; CDR2 reads SASEGT. CDR3 length: 16 residues. The CDR3 here is CASSEWNGRSTDTQYF. For the CDR3, the DNA is TGTGCCAGCAGTGAATGGAATGGCAGGAGCACAGATACGCAGTATTTT.

J is TRBJ2-1 and V is TRBV4-2; 8 bases align to TRBD1. This CDR3 region has 17 residues. Losses at the gene ends were 2 bases for V and 4 bases for J; bases not matched to a gene: 10. Germline V gives CDR1 LGHNA, CDR2 YNFKEQ. The DNA for the CDR3 is TGTGCCAGCAGCCAAAAGCCCCCCGGACAGGGATACAATGAGCAGTTCTTC. Translated: CASSQKPPGQGYNEQFF.

Only one count was recorded for this clone. The V call is TRBV5-1, the J call TRBJ1-5; 12 positions agree with TRBD1. With V trimmed by 3 bases and J by 4 bases, 23 bases remained unmatched. Germline assignment: CDR1 SGHRS and CDR2 YFSETQ. The CDR3 runs to 22 residues. The CDR3 coding sequence is TGCGCCAGCAGCTCTCCATCGTTGTTCCCACGGGACAGGGGGCTTAGGAATCAGCCCCAGCATTTT. Protein: CASSSPSLFPRDRGLRNQPQHF.

In its sample, this clone was seen once. The chain links TRBV7-6 to TRBJ2-5, with D possibly TRBD1 on 6 matching bases. V lost 4 bases and J lost 4, with 10 bases in between. This CDR3 comprises 13 residues. Looked up from germline, CDR1 is SGHVS and CDR2 is FNYEAQ. The CDR3 DNA reads TGTGCCAGCAGCTATGCCAGGGGAGAGACCCAGTACTTC. Amino acid sequence: CASSYARGETQYF. The variable domain in full, with the rest retrieved from reference TRBV7-6 and TRBJ2-5, is GAGVSQSPRYKVTKRGQDVALRCDPISGHVSLYWYRQALGQGPEFLTYFNYEAQQDKSGLPNDRFSAERPEGSISTLTIQRTEQRDSAMYRCASSYARGETQYFGPGTRLLVL.

The chain employs TRBV10-1 and TRBJ2-7, with 8 bases aligning to TRBD2. The CDR3 is 15 residues long. Germline V lookup: CDR1 WNHNN, CDR2 SYGVQD (reference sequence). J was trimmed by 5 bases and V by 7 bases; bases with no gene match: 13. CDR3 DNA sequence: TGCGCCAGCATGAGTGCCGGGGGGGATGGGGACGAGCAGTACTTC. This encodes CASMSAGGDGDEQYF.

The genes are TRBV7-6 and TRBJ2-2; 12 nucleotides align to TRBD2. With V trimmed by 4 bases and J by 3 bases, 3 bases remained unmatched. Germline V lookup: CDR1 SGHVS, CDR2 FNYEAQ. The CDR3 contains 16 residues. The CDR3 nucleotides are TGTGCCAGCAGCTCCTGGACTAGCGGGGACACCGGGGAGCTGTTTTTT. The encoded protein is CASSSWTSGDTGELFF.

J is TRBJ2-1 and V is TRBV13; 10 positions match TRBD2. V shed 8 bases and J 7 bases; nucleotides not matched to a gene: 8. From germline, CDR1 is PRHDT and CDR2 FYEKMQ (reference sequence). The CDR3 spans 14 residues. As DNA, the CDR3 is TGTGCCAGCCTTCCAGCGGGGGGGAAGAATGAGCAGTTCTTC. Protein: CASLPAGGKNEQFF.

This sequence joins TRBV7-8 and TRBJ1-6; 7 bases fit TRBD1. The CDR3 consists of 17 residues. Trimming took 5 bases from V and 8 from J; bases not matched to a gene: 15. Germline values: CDR1 SGHVS, CDR2 FQNEAQ. The CDR3 here is CASSPTSSVGGYSPLHF. The CDR3 DNA sequence: TGTGCCAGCAGCCCTACCTCAAGCGTAGGGGGCTATTCACCCCTCCACTTT. The variable domain in full, with the rest retrieved from reference TRBV7-8 and TRBJ1-6, is GAGVSQSPRYKVAKRGQDVALRCDPISGHVSLFWYQQALGQGPEFLTYFQNEAQLDKSGLPSDRFFAERPEGSVSTLKIQRTQQEDSAVYLCASSPTSSVGGYSPLHFGNGTRLTVT.

The chain employs TRBV7-8 and TRBJ2-7; TRBD2 might be the D (7 bases). V was pared by 3 bases and J by 7 bases, with 16 bases between. The CDR3 length is 14 residues. The germline CDR1 and CDR2 sequences are SGHVS and FQNEAQ. CDR3 residues: CASSLGRGGREQYF. CDR3 DNA: TGTGCCAGCAGCTTGGGCAGGGGAGGGCGAGAGCAGTACTTC.

The chain uses TRBV2 and TRBJ2-3, with TRBD2 matching 12 bases. The length of the CDR3 is 15 residues. The germline CDR1 and CDR2 sequences are SNHLY and FYNNEI. The junction had 6 bases not matched to a gene; V was cut back by 6 bases and J by 5 bases. The CDR3 sequence: CASRPSGGAGDTQYF. Here the CDR3 DNA reads TGTGCCAGCAGGCCTAGCGGGGGGGCAGGAGATACGCAGTATTTT.

This sequence joins TRBV7-9 and TRBJ2-3, with 7 bases aligning to TRBD1. V dropped 5 bases and J dropped 1; count of bases not matched to a gene: 6. Looked up from germline, CDR1 is SEHNR and CDR2 is FQNEAQ (reference sequence). The CDR3 contains 15 residues. In DNA form, the CDR3 reads TGTGCCAGCAGCAGGGGGACAGTCCGCACAGATACGCAGTATTTT. Translated: CASSRGTVRTDTQYF.

This clone was detected a few times. The chain carries TRBV24-1 and TRBJ2-3; no clear D. V was pared by 3 bases and J by 2 bases, with 5 bases between. The CDR3 sequence is 13 residues long. The germline V gene has CDR1 KGHDR and CDR2 SFDVKD. The CDR3 reads CATSDGVTDTQYF. Written as DNA, the CDR3 is TGTGCCACCAGTGATGGAGTCACAGATACGCAGTATTTT.

The chain links TRBV28 to TRBJ1-5; 7 bases agree with TRBD1. The CDR3 is 16 amino acids. CDR1 and CDR2 from the germline V gene are MDHEN and SYDVKM. The ends lost 5 bases at V and 2 bases at J; junction bases unmatched: 9. DNA of the CDR3: TGTGCCAGCAGTCCCCAGACAGGGACAGGCAATCAGCCCCAGCATTTT. Protein product: CASSPQTGTGNQPQHF.

V is TRBV7-3 and J is TRBJ2-5, with TRBD2 matching 12 bases. Germline loops: CDR1 SGHTA, CDR2 FQGTGA. The CDR3 runs 19 residues. V shed 4 bases, J shed 6 bases, and the junction held 18 bases outside the gene matches. DNA of the CDR3: TGTGCCAGCAGCTCCGCTTCGATAATAGGACTAGCGGGGCGGCAGACCCAGTACTTC. It codes for CASSSASIIGLAGRQTQYF.

This sequence joins TRBV24-1 and TRBJ1-1; the D gene is possibly TRBD1 (6 bases). The CDR3 totals 14 residues. CDR1 KGHDR and CDR2 SFDVKD come from the germline V gene. The germline V and J ends were trimmed by 8 bases and 6 bases, with 18 bases remaining between them. The CDR3 is CATIKQGGIAEAFF. CDR3 DNA sequence: TGTGCCACCATAAAACAGGGTGGTATCGCTGAAGCTTTCTTT.

The chain uses TRBV4-2 and TRBJ1-1, with D maybe TRBD1 (5 bases). There are 15 residues in the CDR3. V lost 3 bases and J lost 1, with 12 bases in between. The germline V gene has CDR1 LGHNA and CDR2 YNFKEQ. The CDR3: CASSQTDQANTEAFF. The CDR3 nucleotides read TGTGCCAGCAGCCAGACAGATCAGGCGAACACTGAAGCTTTCTTT.

This clone is medium-sized within its sample. The chain recombines TRBV3-1 (or the pseudogene TRBV3-2) with TRBJ1-4, with a tentative D call TRBD1 (5 bases). With 1 base removed from V and 7 bases from J, the gap between germline ends came to 16 bases. CDR1 LGHDT and CDR2 YNNKEL come from the germline V gene (reference sequence). CDR3 length: 16 residues. The CDR3 loop is CASSQGGGTDGEKLFF. In nucleotides, the CDR3 is TGTGCCAGCAGCCAAGGTGGCGGGACGGATGGTGAAAAACTGTTTTTT.

The chain joins TRBV11-2 to TRBJ2-2; possibly TRBD1 for D (6 bases). Trimming shortened V by 6 bases and J by 7 bases, and 15 bases separated the two germline ends. CDR1 is SGHAT, CDR2 FQNNGV, per germline. The CDR3 consists of 14 residues. The CDR3 sequence is CASSPRTADGELFF. CDR3 DNA sequence: TGTGCCAGCAGTCCCAGGACAGCCGACGGGGAGCTGTTTTTT.

This clone was recorded once. The chain combines TRBV5-4 with TRBJ2-5, with D tentatively TRBD2 (7 bases). The CDR3 spans 15 residues. Trimming pared 7 bases from V and 4 bases from J, leaving 20 bases between. CDR1 SGHNT and CDR2 YYREEE come from the germline V gene (reference sequence). The CDR3 DNA is TGTGCCAGCCAACGGCTCGGAGGGGGGGGAGAGACCCAGTACTTC. Protein product: CASQRLGGGGETQYF. Supplemented by reference TRBV5-4 and TRBJ2-5, the full variable domain reads ETGVTQSPTHLIKTRGQQVTLRCSSQSGHNTVSWYQQALGQGPQFIFQYYREEENGRGNFPPRFSGLQFPNYSSELNVNALELDDSALYLCASQRLGGGGETQYFGPGTRLLVL.

This clone came up once. This sequence joins TRBV4-3 and TRBJ2-2, with TRBD1 matching 9 bases. The trim removed 1 base at V and 5 bases at J, leaving 11 bases unmatched. Germline values: CDR1 LGHNA, CDR2 YSLEER. The CDR3 extends over 18 amino acids. The CDR3 protein is CASSQVGTGNLYTGELFF. The CDR3 DNA reads TGCGCCAGCAGCCAAGTAGGGACAGGGAACCTTTATACCGGGGAGCTGTTTTTT.

This chain links TRBV6-2 or TRBV6-3 with TRBJ2-3; 10 bases align to TRBD2. Germline lookup yields CDR1 MNHEY and CDR2 SVGEGT. V lost 2 bases to trimming and J lost 2 bases; unmatched junction nucleotides: 7. The CDR3 spans 17 residues. The CDR3 region is CASSYPLAGAHTDTQYF. The CDR3, as DNA: TGTGCCAGCAGTTACCCCCTAGCGGGGGCCCACACAGATACGCAGTATTTT.

The rearrangement uses TRBV6-2 or TRBV6-3 and TRBJ1-2, with D possibly being TRBD1 (5 bases). This CDR3 has 15 residues. Trimming took 5 bases from V and 7 from J, leaving 20 bases between them. The germline gives CDR1 MNHEY, CDR2 SVGEGT. The CDR3 here is CASSGHSYPSGGYTF. The CDR3 DNA is TGTGCCAGCAGTGGACACAGTTACCCCTCCGGTGGCTACACCTTC.

The gene calls are TRBV5-6 and TRBJ1-3; a possible D gene is TRBD1 (5 bases). Germline V gene lookup returns CDR1 SGHDT and CDR2 YYEEEE. CDR3 length: 14 residues. V lost 4 bases and J 7 bases, leaving 15 bases between the germline ends. CDR3 sequence: CASSPGSIANTIYF. The CDR3 nucleotides read TGTGCCAGCAGCCCAGGGTCAATCGCCAACACCATATATTTT.

This chain links TRBV18 with TRBJ1-4, with D uncertain. Looked up from germline, CDR1 is KGHSH and CDR2 is LQKENI. There are 12 residues in the CDR3. Trimming took off 2 bases at V and 4 bases at J, with 2 bases between the two ends. The CDR3 spells CASSPYNEKLFF. CDR3 DNA sequence: TGTGCCAGCTCACCATATAATGAAAAACTGTTTTTT.

This clone was seen a handful of times. This chain connects TRBV5-6 to TRBJ2-7; 7 nucleotides agree with TRBD1. Looked up from germline, CDR1 is SGHDT and CDR2 is YYEEEE. The CDR3 is 13 residues long. Trimming removed 4 bases from V and 2 bases from J; junction bases left unmatched: 3. The CDR3 reads CASSPGQTYEQYF. The CDR3 coding sequence is TGTGCCAGCAGCCCGGGACAGACCTACGAGCAGTACTTC.

This rearrangement joins TRBV9 to TRBJ1-6, with D possibly TRBD1 on 6 matching bases. In germline, CDR1 is SGDLS, CDR2 YYNGEE. The V gene lost 3 bases and the J gene lost 4 bases, with 11 bases spanning the gap. The CDR3 has 15 amino acids. The chain's CDR3 is CASSGPTGYNSPLHF. The CDR3 DNA sequence: TGTGCCAGCAGCGGCCCCACAGGGTATAATTCACCCCTCCACTTT.